The rows below give T cell receptor beta chains drawn from one sample of a study of blood T cell repertoires in COVID-19. Profiling relied on immunoSEQ multiplex PCR, and the TCRdb table lists in-frame clones only, not all of them. Of 200,000 to 250,000 clones in the sample, approximately 80% were seen once. Sequencing was performed on peripheral blood. Receptor source: a woman in her forties or fifties with acute or convalescent COVID-19. CDR3s include the opening cysteine and the closing phenylalanine or tryptophan. Fields, in order: clone size, D gene, J gene, V gene, CDR3 protein, CDR3 DNA. A D gene is named only where the DNA matches it firmly. The size entry is marked missing in some rows and otherwise reads once, few, many or a size class.

.,TRBD2,TRBJ2-3,TRBV9,CASSGAGGLDTQYF,TGTGCCAGCAGCGGAGCGGGGGGGCTTGATACGCAGTATTTT
once,TRBD2,TRBJ2-1,TRBV4-2,CASSQTPLAGEYNEQFF,TGTGCCAGCAGCCAAACTCCACTAGCGGGAGAATATAATGAGCAGTTCTTC
once,.,TRBJ2-7,TRBV7-9,CASSLVSGRIPYEQYF,TGTGCCAGCAGCTTAGTTTCGGGGAGGATACCTTACGAGCAGTACTTC
.,.,TRBJ1-5,TRBV28,CASSLRRERFQPQHF,TGTGCCAGCAGTTTAAGGAGGGAGCGTTTTCAGCCCCAGCATTTT
few,.,TRBJ2-2,TRBV12-3/TRBV12-4,CASSWQEAGELFF,TGTGCCAGCAGTTGGCAAGAGGCCGGGGAGCTGTTTTTT
.,TRBD1,TRBJ2-5,TRBV5-6,CASSFGTGKRETQYF,TGTGCCAGCAGCTTCGGGACAGGGAAGAGGGAGACCCAGTACTTC
.,.,TRBJ2-7,TRBV14,CASRRTGKDEQYF,TGTGCCAGCAGGAGAACGGGGAAGGACGAGCAGTACTTC
.,.,TRBJ2-7,TRBV2,CASSVGGVSYEQYF,TGTGCCAGCAGTGTAGGCGGGGTCTCCTACGAGCAGTACTTC
once,.,TRBJ2-2,TRBV5-1,CASSLAGEVVTGELFF,TGCGCCAGCAGCTTGGCGGGAGAGGTCGTCACCGGGGAGCTGTTTTTT
.,TRBD1,TRBJ2-3,TRBV15,CATSSRDRSTDTQYF,TGTGCCACCAGCAGCCGGGACAGGAGCACAGATACGCAGTATTTT
.,.,TRBJ2-2,TRBV7-2,CASSLGPDRSYTGELFF,TGTGCCAGCAGCTTAGGCCCCGACAGGAGCTACACCGGGGAGCTGTTTTTT
.,.,TRBJ1-5,TRBV19,CASSIVAGQHQPQHF,TGTGCCAGTAGTATAGTGGCAGGGCAACATCAGCCCCAGCATTTT
.,.,TRBJ1-3,TRBV12-3/TRBV12-4,CASSLLAGNTIYF,TGTGCCAGCAGTTTACTGGCCGGAAACACCATATATTTT
.,.,TRBJ1-2,TRBV14,CASSQDLNYGYTF,TGTGCCAGCAGCCAAGATCTCAACTATGGCTACACCTTC
once,TRBD1,TRBJ2-7,TRBV7-9,CASSWGQGPREQYF,TGTGCCAGCAGCTGGGGACAGGGCCCTCGCGAGCAGTACTTC
.,TRBD1,TRBJ1-2,TRBV3-1/TRBV3-2,CASRSTGAAYYSYGYTF,TGTGCCAGCAGATCGACAGGGGCCGCCTACTACTCCTATGGCTACACCTTC
.,TRBD2,TRBJ2-7,TRBV2,CARGAGGAGGEQYF,TGTGCCCGCGGGGCGGGGGGGGCGGGCGGCGAGCAGTACTTC
.,.,TRBJ2-7,TRBV28,CASGPGSFYEQYF,TGTGCCAGCGGGCCCGGGAGTTTTTACGAGCAGTACTTC
.,TRBD1,TRBJ2-7,TRBV6-5,CASRRTGTGGGEQYF,TGTGCCAGCAGGCGAACCGGGACAGGGGGAGGGGAGCAGTACTTC
once,TRBD1,TRBJ1-2,TRBV5-6,CASSLGDRSYGYTF,TGTGCCAGCAGCTTGGGGGACAGGTCCTATGGCTACACCTTC
.,.,TRBJ1-1,TRBV4-2,CASSQDPAGDHTEAFF,TGTGCCAGCAGCCAAGATCCGGCAGGGGACCACACTGAAGCTTTCTTT
.,TRBD2,TRBJ2-5,TRBV24-1,CATSARTGWDYSGSLQETQYF,TGTGCCACCTCAGCGCGGACGGGGTGGGACTATAGCGGGAGCTTACAAGAGACCCAGTACTTC
.,.,TRBJ2-3,TRBV19,CATRTRSTDTQYF,TGTGCCACCCGAACGCGCAGCACAGATACGCAGTATTTT
.,TRBD2,TRBJ2-3,TRBV10-1,CASLHTREVTDTQYF,TGCGCCAGCCTACACACGCGGGAGGTCACAGATACGCAGTATTTT
.,.,TRBJ2-5,TRBV24-1,CATSDLQKYQETQYF,TGTGCCACCAGTGATTTGCAAAAATACCAAGAGACCCAGTACTTC
.,.,TRBJ2-3,TRBV21-1,CASSKGVGGPTDTQYF,TGTGCCAGCAGCAAAGGAGTGGGAGGGCCCACAGATACGCAGTATTTT
.,.,TRBJ2-3,TRBV4-1,CASSRTDRRRTDTQYF,TGCGCCAGCAGCCGCACGGACAGAAGACGCACAGATACGCAGTATTTT
.,.,TRBJ1-2,TRBV12-3/TRBV12-4,CASSQDSNYGYTF,TGTGCCAGCAGTCAGGACAGCAATTATGGCTACACCTTC
few,TRBD2,TRBJ2-4,TRBV28,CASRRLAGGGIQYF,TGTGCCAGCAGGCGTTTAGCGGGAGGCGGCATTCAGTACTTC
.,.,TRBJ1-1,TRBV12-3/TRBV12-4,CASSQNSISEAFF,TGTGCCAGCAGTCAAAACAGCATATCTGAAGCTTTCTTT
.,.,TRBJ2-2,TRBV19,CASSRGGPTGELFF,TGTGCCAGTTCTCGAGGGGGACCCACCGGGGAGCTGTTTTTT
.,TRBD1,TRBJ1-2,TRBV2,CARTGNYGYTF,TGTGCCAGGACAGGGAACTATGGCTACACCTTC
.,TRBD1,TRBJ2-2,TRBV27,CASSDRAGELFF,TGTGCCAGCAGTGACAGGGCCGGGGAGCTGTTTTTT
.,.,TRBJ1-1,TRBV12-3/TRBV12-4,CASRTGMNTEAFF,TGTGCCAGCAGAACAGGGATGAACACTGAAGCTTTCTTT
.,TRBD2,TRBJ2-1,TRBV7-2,CASSLTLAGGLVNEQFF,TGTGCCAGCAGTCTGACCTTAGCGGGGGGGCTGGTAAATGAGCAGTTCTTC
.,.,TRBJ1-2,TRBV28,CASSKVTYGYTF,TGTGCCAGCAGTAAGGTGACATATGGCTACACCTTC
.,TRBD1,TRBJ2-7,TRBV19,CASSIDPGQAYEQYF,TGTGCCAGTAGTATAGATCCTGGACAGGCCTACGAGCAGTACTTC
.,TRBD2,TRBJ2-7,TRBV15,CATSRDGIGRGEQYF,TGTGCCACCAGCAGAGATGGAATAGGGAGGGGCGAGCAGTACTTC
.,TRBD1,TRBJ1-4,TRBV28,CASQDRAIRPNEKLFF,TGTGCCAGCCAAGACAGGGCTATTCGGCCTAATGAAAAACTGTTTTTT
.,.,TRBJ2-1,TRBV3-1/TRBV3-2,CASSQGLHYNEQFF,TGTGCCAGCAGCCAGGGACTTCACTACAATGAGCAGTTCTTC
.,TRBD1,TRBJ1-2,TRBV18,CASSPKQGNYGYTF,TGTGCCAGCTCACCCAAACAGGGGAACTATGGCTACACCTTC
.,.,TRBJ1-3,TRBV6-6,CASSRVQGTGNTIYF,TGTGCCAGCAGCAGAGTTCAGGGAACTGGAAACACCATATATTTT
.,TRBD2,TRBJ2-7,TRBV4-1,CASSQVLAVEQYF,TGCGCCAGCAGCCAAGTCCTAGCGGTGGAGCAGTACTTC
once,.,TRBJ2-5,TRBV10-3,CAIREDSRETQYF,TGTGCCATCAGGGAAGACAGTAGGGAGACCCAGTACTTC
.,TRBD1,TRBJ2-7,TRBV27,CASSPTGTGGSYEQYF,TGTGCCAGCAGTCCAACCGGGACAGGGGGCTCCTACGAGCAGTACTTC
.,.,TRBJ2-2,TRBV30,CAWSVKGGGTGELFF,TGTGCCTGGAGTGTGAAGGGCGGAGGCACCGGGGAGCTGTTTTTT
.,TRBD1,TRBJ2-2,TRBV28,CASSPSGQGVGELFF,TGTGCCAGCAGTCCATCGGGACAGGGGGTCGGGGAGCTGTTTTTT
.,TRBD2,TRBJ2-3,TRBV9,CASSVVAGGLSTDTQYF,TGTGCCAGCAGCGTAGTTGCGGGGGGGCTCAGCACAGATACGCAGTATTTT
.,.,TRBJ2-3,TRBV29-1,CSVEELADTQYF,TGCAGCGTTGAGGAACTAGCCGATACGCAGTATTTT
few,.,TRBJ1-2,TRBV12-3/TRBV12-4,CASSLVRSYGYTF,TGTGCCAGCAGTTTAGTACGGAGTTATGGCTACACCTTC
.,.,TRBJ2-5,TRBV27,CASSFDVGGDQYF,TGTGCCAGCAGTTTCGACGTCGGAGGAGACCAGTACTTC
.,TRBD1,TRBJ1-1,TRBV6-5,CASSNSDRGAFF,TGTGCCAGCTCTAACTCGGACAGGGGAGCTTTCTTT
.,.,TRBJ2-5,TRBV30,CAWSVISRRPEDF,TGTGCCTGGAGTGTCATTAGTAGAAGGCCCGAGGACTTC
once,.,TRBJ2-7,TRBV29-1,CSVEGDMVHEQYF,TGCAGCGTTGAAGGGGACATGGTACACGAGCAGTACTTC